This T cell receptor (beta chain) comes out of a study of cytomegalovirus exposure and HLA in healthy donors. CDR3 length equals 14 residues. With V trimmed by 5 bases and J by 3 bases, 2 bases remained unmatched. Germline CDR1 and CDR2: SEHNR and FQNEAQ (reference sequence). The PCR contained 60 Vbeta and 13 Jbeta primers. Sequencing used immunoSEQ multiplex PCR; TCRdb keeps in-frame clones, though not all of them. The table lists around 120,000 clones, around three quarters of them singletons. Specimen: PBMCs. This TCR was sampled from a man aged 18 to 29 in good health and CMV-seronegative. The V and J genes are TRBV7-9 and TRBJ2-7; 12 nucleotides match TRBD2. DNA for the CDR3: TGTGCCAGCAGCCCTAGCGGGAGGGACTACGAGCAGTACTTC. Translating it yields CASSPSGRDYEQYF.